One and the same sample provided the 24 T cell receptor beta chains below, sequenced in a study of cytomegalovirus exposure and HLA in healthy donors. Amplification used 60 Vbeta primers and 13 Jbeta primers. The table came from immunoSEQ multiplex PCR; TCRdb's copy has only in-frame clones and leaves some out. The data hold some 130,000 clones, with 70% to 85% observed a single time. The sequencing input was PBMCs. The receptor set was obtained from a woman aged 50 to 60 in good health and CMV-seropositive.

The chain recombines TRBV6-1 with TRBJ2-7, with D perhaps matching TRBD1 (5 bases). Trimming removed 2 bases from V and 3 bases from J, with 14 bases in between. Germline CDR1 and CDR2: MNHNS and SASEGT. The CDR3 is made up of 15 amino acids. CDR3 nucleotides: TGTGCCAGCAGTGAAAGGGGTAGAAATTACTACGAGCAGTACTTC. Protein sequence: CASSERGRNYYEQYF.

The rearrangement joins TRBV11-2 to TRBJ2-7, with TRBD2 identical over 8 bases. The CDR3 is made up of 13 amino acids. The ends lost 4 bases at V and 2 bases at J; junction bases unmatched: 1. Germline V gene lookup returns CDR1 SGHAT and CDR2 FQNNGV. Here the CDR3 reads CASSSGGAYEQYF. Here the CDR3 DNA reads TGTGCCAGCAGCTCCGGGGGGGCCTACGAGCAGTACTTC.

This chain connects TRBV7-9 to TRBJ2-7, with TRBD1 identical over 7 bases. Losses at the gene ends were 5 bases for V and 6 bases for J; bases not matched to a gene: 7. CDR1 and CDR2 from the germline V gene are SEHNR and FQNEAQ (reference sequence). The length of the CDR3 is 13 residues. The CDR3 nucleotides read TGTGCCAGCAGCCCGCAGACAGGGACCGAGCAGTACTTC. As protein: CASSPQTGTEQYF.

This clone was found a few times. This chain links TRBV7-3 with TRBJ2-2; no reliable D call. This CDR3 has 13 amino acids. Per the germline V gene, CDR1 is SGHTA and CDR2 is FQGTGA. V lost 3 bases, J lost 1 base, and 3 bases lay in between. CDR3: CASSFGNTGELFF. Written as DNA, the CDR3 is TGTGCCAGCAGCTTCGGGAACACCGGGGAGCTGTTTTTT.

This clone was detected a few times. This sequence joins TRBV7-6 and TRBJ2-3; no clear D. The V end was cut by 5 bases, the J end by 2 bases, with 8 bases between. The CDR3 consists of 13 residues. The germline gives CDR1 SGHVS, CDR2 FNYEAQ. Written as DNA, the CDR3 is TGTGCCAGCAGCCGGGTCTACACAGATACGCAGTATTTT. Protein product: CASSRVYTDTQYF.

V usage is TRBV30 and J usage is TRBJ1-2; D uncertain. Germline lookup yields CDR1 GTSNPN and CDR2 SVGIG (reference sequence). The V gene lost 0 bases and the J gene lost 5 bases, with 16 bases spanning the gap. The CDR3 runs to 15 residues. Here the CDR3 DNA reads TGTGCCTGGAGTGTGCCGGAGCGTGGTTATTATGGCTACACCTTC. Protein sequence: CAWSVPERGYYGYTF.

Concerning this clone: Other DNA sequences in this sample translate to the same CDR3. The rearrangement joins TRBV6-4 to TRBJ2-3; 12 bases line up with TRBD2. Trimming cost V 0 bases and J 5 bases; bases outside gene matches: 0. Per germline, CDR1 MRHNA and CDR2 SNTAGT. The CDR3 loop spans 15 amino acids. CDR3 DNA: TGTGCCAGCAGTGACTCGACTAGCGGGGGAGATACGCAGTATTTT. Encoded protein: CASSDSTSGGDTQYF.

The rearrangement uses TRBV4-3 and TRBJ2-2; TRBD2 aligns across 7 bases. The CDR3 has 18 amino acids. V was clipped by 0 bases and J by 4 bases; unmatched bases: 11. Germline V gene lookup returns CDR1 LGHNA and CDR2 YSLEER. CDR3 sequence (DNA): TGCGCCAGCAGCCAAGATAGGTTTTCGTCGGGGGGCACCGGGGAGCTGTTTTTT. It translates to CASSQDRFSSGGTGELFF.

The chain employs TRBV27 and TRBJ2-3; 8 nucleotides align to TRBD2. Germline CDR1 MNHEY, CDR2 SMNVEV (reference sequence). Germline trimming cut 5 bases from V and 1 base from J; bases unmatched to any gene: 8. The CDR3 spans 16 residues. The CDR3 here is CASSLSLAGRTDTQYF. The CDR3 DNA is TGTGCCAGCAGTCTGTCATTAGCGGGACGCACAGATACGCAGTATTTT.

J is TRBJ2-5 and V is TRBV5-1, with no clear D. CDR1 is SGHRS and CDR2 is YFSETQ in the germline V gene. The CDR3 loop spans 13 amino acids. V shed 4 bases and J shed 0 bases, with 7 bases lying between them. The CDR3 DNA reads TGCGCCAGCAGCACCGAGTACCAAGAGACCCAGTACTTC. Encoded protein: CASSTEYQETQYF.

The CDR3 spells CASTPAFGTGDSGANVLTF. The DNA for the CDR3 is TGTGCCAGCACTCCAGCTTTCGGGACAGGGGATTCCGGGGCCAACGTCCTGACTTTC. V is TRBV27 and J is TRBJ2-6; 10 bases map to TRBD1. J lost 4 bases, V lost 7 bases, and 16 bases had no gene match. This CDR3 has 19 amino acids. The germline V gene encodes CDR1 MNHEY and CDR2 SMNVEV (reference sequence).

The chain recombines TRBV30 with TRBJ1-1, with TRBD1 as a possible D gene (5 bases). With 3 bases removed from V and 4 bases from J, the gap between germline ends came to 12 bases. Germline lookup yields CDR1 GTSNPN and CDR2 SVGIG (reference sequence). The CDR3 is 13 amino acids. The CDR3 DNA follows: TGTGCCTGGAGGGCGGGGGTAGCCACTGAAGCTTTCTTT. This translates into CAWRAGVATEAFF.

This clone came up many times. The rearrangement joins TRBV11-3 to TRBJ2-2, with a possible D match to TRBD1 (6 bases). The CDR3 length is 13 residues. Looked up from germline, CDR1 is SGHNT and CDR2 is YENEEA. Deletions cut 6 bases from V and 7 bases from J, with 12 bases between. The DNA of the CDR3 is TGTGCCAGCAGAGATGGCAGGGGCGGGGAGCTGTTTTTT. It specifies CASRDGRGGELFF. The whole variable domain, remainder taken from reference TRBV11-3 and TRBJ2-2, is EAGVVQSPRYKIIEKKQPVAFWCNPISGHNTLYWYLQNLGQGPELLIRYENEEAVDDSQLPKDRFSAERLKGVDSTLKIQPAELGDSAVYLCASRDGRGGELFFGEGSRLTVL.

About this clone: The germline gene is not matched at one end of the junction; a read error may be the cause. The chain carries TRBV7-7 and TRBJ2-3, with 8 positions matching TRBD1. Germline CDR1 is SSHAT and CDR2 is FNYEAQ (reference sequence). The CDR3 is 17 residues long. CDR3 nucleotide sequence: TGTGCTAGCAGCTCGAGTCAGGGGGCAGGGGGCACAGATACGCAGTATTTT. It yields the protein CASSSSQGAGGTDTQYF. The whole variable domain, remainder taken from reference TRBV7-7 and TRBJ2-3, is GAGVSQSPRYKVTKRGQDVTLRCDPISSHATLYWYQQALGQGPEFLTYFNYEAQPDKSGLPSDRFSAERPEGSISTLTIQRTEQRDSAMYRCASSSSQGAGGTDTQYFGPGTRLTVL.

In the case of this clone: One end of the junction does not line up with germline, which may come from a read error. The CDR3 region is CASSPQRNSQYF. The DNA for the CDR3 is TGTGCCAGCAGTCCCCAGAGAAACAGTCAGTACTTC. The chain uses TRBV28 and TRBJ2-4; D gene uncertain. Germline V lookup: CDR1 MDHEN, CDR2 SYDVKM. This CDR3 is built from 12 residues.

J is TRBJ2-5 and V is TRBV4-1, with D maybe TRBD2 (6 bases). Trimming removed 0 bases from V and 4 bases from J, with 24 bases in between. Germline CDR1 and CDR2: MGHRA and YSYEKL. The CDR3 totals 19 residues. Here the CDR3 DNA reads TGCGCCAGCAGCCAAGATGCGGGACGCCCGTCCAGCGCGGGAGAGACCCAGTACTTC. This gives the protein CASSQDAGRPSSAGETQYF.

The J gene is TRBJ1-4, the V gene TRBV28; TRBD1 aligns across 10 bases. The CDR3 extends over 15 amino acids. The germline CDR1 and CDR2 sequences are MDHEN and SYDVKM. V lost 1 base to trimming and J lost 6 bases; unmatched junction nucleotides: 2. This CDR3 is CASSLYGQGDEKLFF. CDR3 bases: TGTGCCAGCAGTTTATACGGACAGGGGGATGAAAAACTGTTTTTT. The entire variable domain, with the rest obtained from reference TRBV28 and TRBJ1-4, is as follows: DVKVTQSSRYLVKRTGEKVFLECVQDMDHENMFWYRQDPGLGLRLIYFSYDVKMKEKGDIPEGYSVSREKKERFSLILESASTNQTSMYLCASSLYGQGDEKLFFGSGTQLSVL.

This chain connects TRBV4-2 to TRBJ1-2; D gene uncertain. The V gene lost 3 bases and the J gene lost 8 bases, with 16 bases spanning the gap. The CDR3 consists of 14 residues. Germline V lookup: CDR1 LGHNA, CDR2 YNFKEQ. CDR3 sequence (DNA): TGTGCCAGCAGCCAGACGAAGGTCTCGGGGGGCTACACCTTC. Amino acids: CASSQTKVSGGYTF.

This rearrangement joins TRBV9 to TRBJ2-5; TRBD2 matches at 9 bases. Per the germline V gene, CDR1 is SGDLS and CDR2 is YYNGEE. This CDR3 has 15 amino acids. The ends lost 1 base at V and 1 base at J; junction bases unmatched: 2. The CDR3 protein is CASSVLAGLQETQYF. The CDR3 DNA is TGTGCCAGCAGCGTACTAGCGGGGCTCCAAGAGACCCAGTACTTC.

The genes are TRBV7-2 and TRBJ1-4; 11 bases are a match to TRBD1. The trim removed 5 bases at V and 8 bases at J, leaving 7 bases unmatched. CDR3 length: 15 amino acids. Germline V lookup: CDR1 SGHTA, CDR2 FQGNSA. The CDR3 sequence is CASSPDRGRLEKLFF. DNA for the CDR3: TGTGCCAGCAGCCCGGACAGGGGGCGGCTCGAAAAACTGTTTTTT.

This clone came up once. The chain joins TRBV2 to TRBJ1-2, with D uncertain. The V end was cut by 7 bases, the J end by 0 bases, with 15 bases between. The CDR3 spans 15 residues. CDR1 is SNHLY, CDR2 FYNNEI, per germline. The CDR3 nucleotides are TGTGCCAGCACCGAGGGAGGGCGAGCTAACTATGGCTACACCTTC. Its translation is CASTEGGRANYGYTF.

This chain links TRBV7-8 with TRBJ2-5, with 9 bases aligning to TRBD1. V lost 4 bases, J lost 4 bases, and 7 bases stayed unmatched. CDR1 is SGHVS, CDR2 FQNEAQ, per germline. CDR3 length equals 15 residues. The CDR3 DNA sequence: TGTGCCAGCAGCTACTGGGACAGGGAGGGAGAGACCCAGTACTTC. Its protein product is CASSYWDREGETQYF.

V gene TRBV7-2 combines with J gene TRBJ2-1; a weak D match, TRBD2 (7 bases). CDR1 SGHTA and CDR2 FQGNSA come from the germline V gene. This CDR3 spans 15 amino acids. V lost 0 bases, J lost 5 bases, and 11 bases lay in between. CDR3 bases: TGTGCCAGCAGCTTAGCGGGGGGGCCTCACAATGAGCAGTTCTTC. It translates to CASSLAGGPHNEQFF.

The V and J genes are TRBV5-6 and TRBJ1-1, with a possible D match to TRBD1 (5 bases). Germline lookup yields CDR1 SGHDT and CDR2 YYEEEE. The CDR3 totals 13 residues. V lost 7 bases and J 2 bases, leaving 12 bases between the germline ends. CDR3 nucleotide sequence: TGTGCCAGCTTAGAGCAGGGTAACACTGAAGCTTTCTTT. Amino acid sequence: CASLEQGNTEAFF.